This T cell receptor (beta chain) was captured by sequencing in a study of identical twins. As for this clonotype: Its antigen is as yet unknown.

TCRdb re-called the 5' RACE reads through MiXCR, storing one row per CDR3 protein. The sample has under 1 million distinct CDR3 sequences, about 12% seen once. Study-level results: The models gave estimates that fell short of the out-of-frame TCR alpha sharing seen in monozygotic twins. Insertion counts were lower in abundant cord blood beta clonotypes, a trend that memory repertoires did not show.

The sample was also reused in another study, on yellow fever vaccine responses in identical twins.

The sequence came from a woman aged 18-35 years in good health. Material for sequencing was PBMCs.

The CDR3 reads CATSGSMSTGELFF. The CDR3 DNA follows: TGTGCCACCAGTGGTTCGATGTCCACCGGGGAGCTGTTTTTT. V usage is TRBV24-1 and J usage is TRBJ2-2; D remains ambiguous. This CDR3 spans 14 amino acids. Trimming stripped 5 bases from V and 4 bases from J, with 10 bases between. The V gene's germline CDR1 is KGHDR and CDR2 SFDVKD.